A single sample gave rise to the 15 T cell receptor beta chains below, sequenced in a study of Ad26.COV2.S vaccination and SARS-CoV-2 variants. The treatment was: around 19 received Ad26.COV2.S at low or high dose, single or two shots; roughly five received placebo; per-sample allocation not given. Day 63 following the first vaccine or placebo injection was when the samples were taken. This table comes from immunoSEQ multiplex PCR, and its TCRdb copy is limited to in-frame clones, with some not included. This sample yields about 480,000 clones, of which roughly 85% are seen a single time; 9.5% to 15% belongs to the top ten. Sequencing used peripheral blood, obtained in a trial of Ad26.COV2.S vaccine versus placebo. The receptor set was obtained from a person between 18 and 65 years old who received the Ad26.COV2.S COVID-19 vaccine or a placebo.

This rearrangement joins TRBV6-5 to TRBJ1-1, with a weak D call TRBD1 (6 bases). The CDR3 runs 14 residues. Deletions cut 7 bases from V and 0 bases from J, with 12 bases between. Germline CDR1 reads MNHEY; CDR2 reads SVGAGI. The CDR3: CASTAQGVNTEAFF. DNA for the CDR3: TGTGCCAGCACCGCACAGGGCGTGAACACTGAAGCTTTCTTT.

The J gene is TRBJ1-1, the V gene TRBV28, with D possibly TRBD1 on 5 matching bases. This CDR3 region has 13 residues. Trimming took off 6 bases at V and 1 base at J, with 9 bases between the two ends. Germline-derived CDR1 and CDR2 are MDHEN and SYDVKM. CDR3 DNA: TGTGCCAGCAGCGGTGACAGGAACACTGAAGCTTTCTTT. Translation gives CASSGDRNTEAFF.

CDR3 nucleotides: TGTGCCAGCACCAGGGCCCGAGATACGCAGTATTTT. Translated, it gives CASTRARDTQYF. The V gene is TRBV28, the J gene TRBJ2-3; D perhaps matches TRBD1 (5 bases). The CDR3 length is 12 residues. V was clipped by 7 bases and J by 5 bases, with 10 bases between them. Germline V lookup: CDR1 MDHEN, CDR2 SYDVKM.

This clone was observed a handful of times. At one end, the junction sequence differs from germline, possibly due to a read error. CDR3 DNA sequence: TGTGCCAGCAGCCAAGGATGGGTCGTGAATTTT. Translation: CASSQGWVVNF. The rearrangement joins TRBV3-1 (or the pseudogene TRBV3-2) to TRBJ1-4; no clear D. The germline V gene encodes CDR1 LGHDT and CDR2 YNNKEL (reference sequence). CDR3 length: 11 amino acids.

The V gene is TRBV7-8, the J gene TRBJ2-3; 8 nucleotides align to TRBD2. The CDR3 runs 17 residues. Germline V gene data show CDR1 as SGHVS and CDR2 as FQNEAQ. The trim removed 5 bases at V and 4 bases at J, leaving 14 bases unmatched. The CDR3 sequence is CASSPFQRREVPDTQYF. In nucleotides, the CDR3 is TGTGCCAGCAGCCCCTTTCAGCGGCGGGAGGTCCCAGATACGCAGTATTTT. Looking up the rest from reference TRBV7-8 and TRBJ2-3 gives the full variable domain: GAGVSQSPRYKVAKRGQDVALRCDPISGHVSLFWYQQALGQGPEFLTYFQNEAQLDKSGLPSDRFFAERPEGSVSTLKIQRTQQEDSAVYLCASSPFQRREVPDTQYFGPGTRLTVL.

This chain connects TRBV10-3 to TRBJ2-6; D may be TRBD1 (5 bases). CDR3 length: 15 amino acids. The germline V gene encodes CDR1 ENHRY and CDR2 SYGVKD. The V end lost 3 bases, the J end lost 9 bases, and 15 bases lay between the germline ends. In DNA form, the CDR3 reads TGTGCCATCAGTGACCCCCTGGACAATCACAACGTCCTGACTTTC. It translates to CAISDPLDNHNVLTF.

In DNA, the CDR3 is TGTGCCAGCAGTCCAACCGACGGCGGGGCCAACGTCCTGACTTTC. This gives the protein CASSPTDGGANVLTF. This sequence joins TRBV5-4 and TRBJ2-6; D remains unclear. The V and J ends lost 5 bases and 4 bases respectively, with 13 bases between them. Germline V gene data show CDR1 as SGHNT and CDR2 as YYREEE (reference sequence). CDR3 length equals 15 residues.

The V gene is TRBV6-6, the J gene TRBJ2-5; no clear D. Germline V gene data show CDR1 as MNHNY and CDR2 as SVGAGI (reference sequence). The CDR3 is 14 residues long. V shed 2 bases and J shed 1 base, with 8 bases lying between them. CDR3 region: CASSYPAGQETQYF. The DNA for the CDR3 is TGTGCCAGCAGTTACCCGGCCGGCCAAGAGACCCAGTACTTC.

The genes are TRBV15 and TRBJ1-1; no clear D. V lost 1 base and J lost 7, with 7 bases in between. The CDR3 runs 12 residues. Germline loops: CDR1 LNHNV, CDR2 YYDKDF (reference sequence). The CDR3 DNA reads TGTGCCACCAGCAGAGCGCGAAATGAAGCTTTCTTT. Translating it yields CATSRARNEAFF.

The chain joins TRBV6-6 to TRBJ2-1; 7 nucleotides align to TRBD2. The CDR3 consists of 15 residues. Looked up from germline, CDR1 is MNHNY and CDR2 is SVGAGI (reference sequence). V dropped 6 bases and J dropped 4; count of bases not matched to a gene: 9. CDR3 DNA sequence: TGTGCCAGCAGCCGCCTAGCGGAAGATTACAATGAGCAGTTCTTC. This translates into CASSRLAEDYNEQFF.

The chain recombines TRBV28 with TRBJ2-1, with TRBD2 matching 7 bases. The junction had 14 bases not matched to a gene; V was cut back by 5 bases and J by 10 bases. This CDR3 is 15 amino acids long. Germline-derived CDR1 and CDR2 are MDHEN and SYDVKM. The CDR3 DNA sequence: TGTGCCAGCAGTCCCCTATCCGGGACTACCAACGAGCAGTTCTTC. Encoded protein: CASSPLSGTTNEQFF.

The chain carries TRBV6-1 and TRBJ2-6; 7 nucleotides match TRBD1. The CDR3 runs 16 residues. Trimming took 4 bases from V and 0 from J; bases not matched to a gene: 3. CDR1 MNHNS and CDR2 SASEGT come from the germline V gene. In DNA form, the CDR3 reads TGTGCCAGCAGTGCATCAGGGGGCTCTGGGGCCAACGTCCTGACTTTC. It codes for CASSASGGSGANVLTF.

For the CDR3, the DNA is TGTGCCAGTAGTGAGCCAGGGGGATATGGCTACACCTTC. Its protein product is CASSEPGGYGYTF. The chain employs TRBV19 and TRBJ1-2; TRBD1 agrees at 7 bases. Germline-derived CDR1 and CDR2 are LNHDA and SQIVND (reference sequence). This CDR3 has 13 residues. V was pared by 5 bases and J by 5 bases, with 5 bases of the junction left unmatched.

The CDR3 reads CASSRGRSSYEQYF. DNA of the CDR3: TGTGCCAGCAGCCGGGGACGGTCCTCCTACGAGCAGTACTTC. The chain joins TRBV11-2 to TRBJ2-7, with D possibly called TRBD1 or TRBD2 (5 bases each). Per germline, CDR1 SGHAT and CDR2 FQNNGV. Trimming removed 5 bases at V and 0 bases at J, with 11 bases between. The CDR3 is 14 amino acids.

V usage is TRBV5-6 and J usage is TRBJ2-7; unclear D gene. Trimming cost V 4 bases and J 2 bases, with 13 bases left between them. The CDR3 extends over 14 amino acids. Looked up from germline, CDR1 is SGHDT and CDR2 is YYEEEE. CDR3 nucleotides: TGTGCCAGCAGCATTCTGACGACGACCTACGAGCAGTACTTC. Protein: CASSILTTTYEQYF.